A single sample gave rise to the 15 T cell receptor beta chains below, sequenced in a study of shared clonotypes between healthy human individuals. CD45RO-negative CD8 cells positively selected for CCR7 made up the naive population, which excluded terminally differentiated effector memory CD45RA+ cells. Clones were read by immunoSEQ multiplex PCR, and TCRdb kept only the in-frame ones, dropping some. The sample has some 1,900,000 clones, approximately 94% seen once. Sequenced sample: naive CD8+ T cells sorted from blood. These receptors all come from a man younger than 30 in good health.

The chain uses TRBV11-2 and TRBJ2-2, with D uncertain. The CDR3 spans 14 residues. V lost 3 bases, J lost 5 bases, and 10 bases lay in between. Germline CDR1 SGHAT, CDR2 FQNNGV. CDR3 residues: CASSLRLVTGELFF. The CDR3 DNA is TGTGCCAGCAGCTTGCGTTTAGTGACCGGGGAGCTGTTTTTT.

V is TRBV4-1 and J is TRBJ2-7; no reliable D call. Germline assignment: CDR1 MGHRA and CDR2 YSYEKL. The germline V and J ends were trimmed by 4 bases and 0 bases, with 10 bases remaining between them. There are 14 residues in the CDR3. The CDR3 region is CASSPGVGSYEQYF. CDR3 DNA sequence: TGCGCCAGCAGCCCCGGTGTGGGCTCCTACGAGCAGTACTTC.

The chain carries TRBV27 and TRBJ2-3; D might be TRBD1 (5 bases). The CDR3 length is 14 residues. Trimming removed 5 bases at V and 2 bases at J, with 11 bases between. Germline V gives CDR1 MNHEY, CDR2 SMNVEV (reference sequence). Here the CDR3 DNA reads TGTGCCAGCAGTGTGGGGCTGGACACAGATACGCAGTATTTT. Protein sequence: CASSVGLDTDTQYF.

The chain links TRBV9 to TRBJ1-3, with 7 bases identical to TRBD1. CDR1 SGDLS and CDR2 YYNGEE come from the germline V gene. The CDR3 extends over 17 amino acids. V was pared by 0 bases and J by 3 bases, with 9 bases of the junction left unmatched. The CDR3 is CASSVARQGGLGNTIYF. The CDR3 DNA sequence: TGTGCCAGCAGCGTAGCTCGCCAGGGGGGTCTTGGAAACACCATATATTTT.

The chain employs TRBV10-1 and TRBJ2-7, with TRBD2 matching 13 bases. Germline V gene sequence: CDR1 WNHNN, CDR2 SYGVQD (reference sequence). This CDR3 has 16 amino acids. Here the CDR3 reads CTNTGLAGNVSYEQYF. The CDR3 bases are TGCACCAACACGGGACTAGCGGGGAACGTTTCCTACGAGCAGTACTTC.

The chain has TRBV20-1 and TRBJ2-7, with D possibly matching TRBD2 (6 bases). The V and J ends lost 1 base and 13 bases respectively, with 8 bases between them. CDR1 and CDR2 from the germline V gene are DFQATT and SNEGSKA (reference sequence). The CDR3 is 9 amino acids. The CDR3 sequence: CSARVEGYF. The CDR3 bases are TGCAGTGCTAGAGTGGAGGGATACTTC.

This clone has only one observation. The rearrangement joins TRBV6-1 to TRBJ1-1; possible D gene TRBD1, 6 bases. Trimming shortened V by 6 bases and J by 4 bases, and 12 bases separated the two germline ends. There are 13 residues in the CDR3. Per the germline V gene, CDR1 is MNHNS and CDR2 is SASEGT. CDR3 nucleotides: TGTGCCAGCAGGTTGGGACAAACCACTGAAGCTTTCTTT. As protein: CASRLGQTTEAFF.

Comment on this clone: Since a much larger clone is just one base distant, this may be a read error. The same CDR3 also results from other DNA sequences found in this sample. J is TRBJ2-5 and V is TRBV4-1; D is ambiguous. Per the germline V gene, CDR1 is MGHRA and CDR2 is YSYEKL. V lost 0 bases and J lost 3, with 5 bases in between. CDR3 length: 13 amino acids. CDR3 protein: CASSQDSEETQYF. The CDR3 DNA reads TGCGCCAGCAGCCAAGACAGTGAAGAGACCCAGTACTTC.

In the case of this clone: Other DNA sequences in the sample encode the same CDR3. The rearrangement links TRBV19 to TRBJ2-7; 7 nucleotides align to TRBD1. With V trimmed by 5 bases and J by 4 bases, 5 bases remained unmatched. This CDR3 region has 13 residues. Germline CDR1 is LNHDA and CDR2 is SQIVND (reference sequence). The CDR3, as DNA: TGTGCCAGTAGTCCCGGGACAGCGTACGAGCAGTACTTC. It encodes CASSPGTAYEQYF.

This clone has a single count. V and J are TRBV7-2 and TRBJ2-7; D not certain. V was pared by 3 bases and J by 6 bases, with 9 bases between. Germline CDR1 SGHTA, CDR2 FQGNSA. The length of the CDR3 is 12 residues. The CDR3 nucleotides read TGTGCCAGCAGCTTTTCCTGGCCCGAGCAGTACTTC. Its protein is CASSFSWPEQYF. Full variable domain (outside the CDR3, taken from reference TRBV7-2 and TRBJ2-7): GAGVSQSPSNKVTEKGKDVELRCDPISGHTALYWYRQSLGQGLEFLIYFQGNSAPDKSGLPSDRFSAERTGGSVSTLTIQRTQQEDSAVYLCASSFSWPEQYFGPGTRLTVT.

The chain combines TRBV7-9 with TRBJ2-1; weak D call: TRBD2 (6 bases). Trimming removed 4 bases at V and 8 bases at J, with 27 bases between. The germline gives CDR1 SEHNR, CDR2 FQNEAQ (reference sequence). This CDR3 contains 18 residues. CDR3 nucleotides: TGTGCCAGCAGCTCTTTCCTGTACGGAGGGCAGGTGGGCGATGAGCAGTTCTTC. It encodes CASSSFLYGGQVGDEQFF. Variable domain in full (rest from reference TRBV7-9 and TRBJ2-1): DTGVSQNPRHKITKRGQNVTFRCDPISEHNRLYWYRQTLGQGPEFLTYFQNEAQLEKSRLLSDRFSAERPKGSFSTLEIQRTEQGDSAMYLCASSSFLYGGQVGDEQFFGPGTRLTVL.

This chain joins TRBV9 and TRBJ2-7; D remains unclear. The germline gives CDR1 SGDLS, CDR2 YYNGEE. This CDR3 spans 11 amino acids. Trimming cost V 7 bases and J 0 bases, with 5 bases left between them. The DNA of the CDR3 is TGTGCCAGCGGCACCTCCTACGAGCAGTACTTC. Translated: CASGTSYEQYF. The full variable domain, its missing parts supplied by reference TRBV9 and TRBJ2-7, is DSGVTQTPKHLITATGQRVTLRCSPRSGDLSVYWYQQSLDQGLQFLIQYYNGEERAKGNILERFSAQQFPDLHSELNLSSLELGDSALYFCASGTSYEQYFGPGTRLTVT.

As regards this clone: In the same sample, other DNA sequences code for this CDR3. This rearrangement joins TRBV9 to TRBJ1-1; D not certain. The CDR3 has 14 amino acids. The germline V gene has CDR1 SGDLS and CDR2 YYNGEE. V lost 2 bases, J lost 1 base, and 9 bases lay in between. The CDR3 region has the DNA TGTGCCAGCAGCGTCGGGCAGGCGAACACTGAAGCTTTCTTT. Residues: CASSVGQANTEAFF.

The chain links TRBV19 to TRBJ2-7; 11 bases agree with TRBD1. V gave up 3 bases and J gave up 3 bases; unmatched junction bases: 7. Looked up from germline, CDR1 is LNHDA and CDR2 is SQIVND (reference sequence). The CDR3 consists of 16 residues. The CDR3 region is CASSMWTGGANYEQYF. CDR3 sequence (DNA): TGTGCCAGTAGTATGTGGACAGGGGGCGCAAACTACGAGCAGTACTTC.

The V and J genes are TRBV6-6 and TRBJ2-7; 12 nucleotides line up with TRBD2. This CDR3 is built from 15 residues. The trim removed 8 bases at V and 4 bases at J, leaving 9 bases unmatched. Looked up from germline, CDR1 is MNHNY and CDR2 is SVGAGI (reference sequence). The CDR3 spells CASGYASGGVYEQYF. In nucleotides, the CDR3 is TGTGCCAGCGGGTACGCTAGCGGGGGGGTATACGAGCAGTACTTC.